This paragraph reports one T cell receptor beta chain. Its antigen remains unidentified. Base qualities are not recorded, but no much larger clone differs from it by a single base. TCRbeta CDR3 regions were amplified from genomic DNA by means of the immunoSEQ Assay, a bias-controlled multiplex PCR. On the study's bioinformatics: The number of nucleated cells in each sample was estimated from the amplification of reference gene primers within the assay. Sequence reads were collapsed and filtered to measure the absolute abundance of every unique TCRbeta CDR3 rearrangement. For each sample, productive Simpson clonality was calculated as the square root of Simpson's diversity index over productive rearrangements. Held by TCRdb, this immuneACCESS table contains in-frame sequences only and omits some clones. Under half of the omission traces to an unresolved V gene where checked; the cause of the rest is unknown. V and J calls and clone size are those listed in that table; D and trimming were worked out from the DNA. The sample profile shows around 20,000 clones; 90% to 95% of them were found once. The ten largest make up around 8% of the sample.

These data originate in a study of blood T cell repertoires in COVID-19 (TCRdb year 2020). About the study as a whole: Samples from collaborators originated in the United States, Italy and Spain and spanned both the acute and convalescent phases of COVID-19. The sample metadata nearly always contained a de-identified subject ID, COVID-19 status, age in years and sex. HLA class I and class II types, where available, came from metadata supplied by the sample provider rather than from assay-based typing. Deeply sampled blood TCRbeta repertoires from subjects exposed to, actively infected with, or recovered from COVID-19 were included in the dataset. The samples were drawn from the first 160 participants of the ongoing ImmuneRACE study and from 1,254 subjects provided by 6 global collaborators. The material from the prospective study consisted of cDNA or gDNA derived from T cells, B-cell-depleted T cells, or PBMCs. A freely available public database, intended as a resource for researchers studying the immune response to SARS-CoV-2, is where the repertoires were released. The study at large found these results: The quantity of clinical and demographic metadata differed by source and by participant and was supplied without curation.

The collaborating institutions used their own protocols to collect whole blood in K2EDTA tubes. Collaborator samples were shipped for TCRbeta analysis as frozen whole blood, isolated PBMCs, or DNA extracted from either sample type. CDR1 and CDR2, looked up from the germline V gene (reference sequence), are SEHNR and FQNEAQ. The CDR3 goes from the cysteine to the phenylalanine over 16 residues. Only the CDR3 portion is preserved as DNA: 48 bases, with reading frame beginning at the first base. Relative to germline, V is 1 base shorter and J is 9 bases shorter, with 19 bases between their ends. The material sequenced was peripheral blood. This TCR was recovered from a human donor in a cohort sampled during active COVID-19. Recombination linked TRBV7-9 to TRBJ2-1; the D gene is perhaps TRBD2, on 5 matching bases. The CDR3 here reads CASSLDRLAVVSEQFF. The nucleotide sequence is TGTGCCAGCAGCTTAGATCGGCTAGCCGTCGTTAGTGAGCAGTTCTTC.